This T cell receptor (beta chain) was captured by sequencing in a study of blood T cell repertoires in COVID-19. At the level of the study: T cells, B-cell-depleted T cells, or PBMCs provided the cDNA or gDNA that served as material.

The V gene end was trimmed by 6 bases and the J gene end by 2 bases; junction bases not matched to a gene: 7. The germline gives CDR1 SQVTM, CDR2 ANQGSEA. CDR3 length: 14 amino acids. In the authors' workflow: Nucleated cell number was recorded as an estimate derived from reference gene primer amplification. The repertoire was sequenced with immunoSEQ multiplex PCR; TCRdb's copy has only in-frame clones and lacks some. V, J and clone size were drawn from that table, and D and trimming were deduced from the DNA. The sample has fewer than 350,000 clones, 75% to 95% seen once. Patients in Seattle were enrolled during active infection, then followed longitudinally.

Sample: peripheral blood. The chain links TRBV29-1 to TRBJ2-5; 9 nucleotides line up with TRBD2. This TCR came from a woman in her thirties with COVID-19, enrolled during active disease. In DNA form, the CDR3 reads TGCAGCGTCGTGACTAGCGGACCGCAAGAGACCCAGTACTTC. It yields the protein CSVVTSGPQETQYF. The full variable domain, completed using reference TRBV29-1 and TRBJ2-5, is SAVISQKPSRDICQRGTSLTIQCQVDSQVTMMFWYRQQPGQSLTLIATANQGSEATYESGFVIDKFPISRPNLTFSTLTVSNMSPEDSSIYLCSVVTSGPQETQYFGPGTRLLVL.